These 22 T cell receptor beta chains were sequenced from one sample in a study of blood T cell repertoires in COVID-19. Repertoires were generated with immunoSEQ multiplex PCR, while TCRdb's copy carries only in-frame clones and drops some. The sample includes fewer than 70,000 clones, about 91% of them seen just once. Sequencing was done on a sample of peripheral blood. These receptors were collected from a man aged 45-60 years with active COVID-19.

The chain joins TRBV5-6 to TRBJ2-3, with 9 nucleotides matching TRBD1. V shed 2 bases and J 4 bases; nucleotides not matched to a gene: 5. Germline V gives CDR1 SGHDT, CDR2 YYEEEE. The CDR3 consists of 15 residues. CDR3 sequence: CASSFRDRVADTQYF. The CDR3 DNA is TGTGCCAGCAGCTTCCGGGACAGGGTTGCAGATACGCAGTATTTT.

V and J are TRBV9 and TRBJ2-3; 8 nucleotides line up with TRBD2. Germline V gene data show CDR1 as SGDLS and CDR2 as YYNGEE. V was clipped by 0 bases and J by 4 bases; unmatched bases: 7. CDR3 size: 16 residues. The CDR3 coding sequence is TGTGCCAGCAGCGTAGAGAGCGGGGGCCGAGCAGATACGCAGTATTTT. This codes for CASSVESGGRADTQYF.

This chain connects TRBV11-2 to TRBJ2-1, with no clear D. The ends were cut back, 3 bases at V and 8 bases at J, with 8 bases in the middle. The V gene's germline CDR1 is SGHAT and CDR2 FQNNGV. The CDR3 has 12 residues. The CDR3 reads CASSFVSHEQFF. The CDR3 coding sequence is TGTGCCAGCAGCTTCGTATCTCATGAGCAGTTCTTC.

The CDR3 DNA follows: TGTGCCAGCAGCCAAGAGGGCGACAGGGGTTTTATTCTGGCTTTCTTT. It translates to CASSQEGDRGFILAFF. The chain employs TRBV3-1 (or the pseudogene TRBV3-2) and TRBJ1-1, with 8 bases identical to TRBD1. Germline V gives CDR1 LGHDT, CDR2 YNNKEL (reference sequence). With 0 bases clipped from V and 11 bases from J, the junction kept 14 bases outside the gene matches. CDR3 length: 16 residues.

The CDR3 DNA follows: TGTGCCAGCAGCTCTCAGGGATACCAAGAGACCCAGTACTTC. It yields the protein CASSSQGYQETQYF. The genes are TRBV7-9 and TRBJ2-5; D might be TRBD1 (5 bases). CDR3 length: 14 amino acids. Germline V gene data show CDR1 as SEHNR and CDR2 as FQNEAQ (reference sequence). The germline V and J ends were trimmed by 4 bases and 0 bases, with 9 bases remaining between them.

This sequence joins TRBV7-8 and TRBJ1-3, with unresolved D. The V gene's germline CDR1 is SGHVS and CDR2 FQNEAQ. Trimming cost V 5 bases and J 1 base, with 9 bases left between them. There are 14 residues in the CDR3. The CDR3 nucleotides are TGTGCCAGCAGCAGAGACAAGTCTGGAAACACCATATATTTT. It encodes CASSRDKSGNTIYF.

V usage is TRBV5-6 and J usage is TRBJ2-5; weak D call: TRBD2 (7 bases). The CDR3 spans 15 residues. Germline CDR1 and CDR2: SGHDT and YYEEEE. Deletions cut 5 bases from V and 3 bases from J, with 17 bases between. CDR3 in DNA: TGTGCCAGCAGTACTAACGGGGGGCCTAAAGAGACCCAGTACTTC. Translation: CASSTNGGPKETQYF. Supplemented by reference TRBV5-6 and TRBJ2-5, the full variable domain reads DAGVTQSPTHLIKTRGQQVTLRCSPKSGHDTVSWYQQALGQGPQFIFQYYEEEERQRGNFPDRFSGHQFPNYSSELNVNALLLGDSALYLCASSTNGGPKETQYFGPGTRLLVL.

In nucleotides, the CDR3 is TGCGCCAGCACCCAAGACAGTTCCTTCACAGATACGCAGTATTTT. Translated: CASTQDSSFTDTQYF. The chain is built from TRBV5-1 and TRBJ2-3; weak D call: TRBD1 (5 bases). Between the trimmed V and J ends, which lost 6 bases and 2 bases, there was a span of 16 bases. The CDR3 sequence is 15 residues long. Germline assignment: CDR1 SGHRS and CDR2 YFSETQ.

The table lists this clone with a count of one. The gene calls are TRBV7-9 and TRBJ2-2; 7 bases map to TRBD2. Trimming took 1 base from V and 2 from J; bases not matched to a gene: 4. This CDR3 region has 16 residues. CDR1 and CDR2 (germline): SEHNR, FQNEAQ (reference sequence). The CDR3 DNA follows: TGTGCCAGCAGCTTAGGCGGGGGTGGAAACACCGGGGAGCTGTTTTTT. It yields the protein CASSLGGGGNTGELFF.

This clone turned up a few times. This sequence joins TRBV5-1 and TRBJ1-1, with 8 bases fitting TRBD1. The CDR3 runs 13 residues. In germline, CDR1 is SGHRS, CDR2 YFSETQ. J was trimmed by 5 bases and V by 7 bases; bases with no gene match: 7. The CDR3 coding sequence is TGCGCCAGCTTTGGACAGGGCGTGACTGAAGCTTTCTTT. Translation gives CASFGQGVTEAFF.

The V and J genes are TRBV5-6 and TRBJ2-5, with 7 bases identical to TRBD2. The CDR3 covers 14 residues. Germline lookup yields CDR1 SGHDT and CDR2 YYEEEE. V shed 2 bases and J 5 bases; nucleotides not matched to a gene: 6. DNA of the CDR3: TGTGCCAGCAGCTTACCGGGGGGAGAGGAGACCCAGTACTTC. This sequence encodes CASSLPGGEETQYF.

The chain uses TRBV3-1 (or the pseudogene TRBV3-2) and TRBJ2-5, with a weak D call TRBD2 (6 bases). Germline-derived CDR1 and CDR2 are LGHDT and YNNKEL (reference sequence). This CDR3 has 14 amino acids. V shed 3 bases and J shed 5 bases, with 13 bases lying between them. CDR3 bases: TGTGCCAGCAGCCACGGGGCTAGCGAGGAGACCCAGTACTTC. Its protein product is CASSHGASEETQYF.

The V and J genes are TRBV4-1 and TRBJ2-7; tentative D call: TRBD2 (7 bases). CDR1 is MGHRA and CDR2 is YSYEKL in the germline V gene. Trimming took off 3 bases at V and 4 bases at J, with 10 bases between the two ends. The CDR3 loop spans 13 amino acids. The CDR3 loop reads CASSQGGGYEQYF. The CDR3 DNA is TGCGCCAGCAGCCAGGGAGGGGGGTACGAGCAGTACTTC.

CDR3 nucleotides: TGTGCCAGCAGCGTAGAAGGGGGCGCGCTCTATGGCTACACCTTC. This translates into CASSVEGGALYGYTF. This chain uses TRBV9 with TRBJ1-2, with TRBD1 matching 7 bases. Germline assignment: CDR1 SGDLS and CDR2 YYNGEE. The V gene end was trimmed by 0 bases and the J gene end by 4 bases; junction bases not matched to a gene: 6. There are 15 residues in the CDR3. Looking up the rest from reference TRBV9 and TRBJ1-2 gives the full variable domain: DSGVTQTPKHLITATGQRVTLRCSPRSGDLSVYWYQQSLDQGLQFLIQYYNGEERAKGNILERFSAQQFPDLHSELNLSSLELGDSALYFCASSVEGGALYGYTFGSGTRLTVV.

The gene calls are TRBV11-2 and TRBJ2-7; D not certain. V gave up 7 bases and J gave up 5 bases, with 15 bases separating them. Germline-derived CDR1 and CDR2 are SGHAT and FQNNGV. This CDR3 has 13 residues. The DNA for the CDR3 is TGTGCCAGCACGCATCGACTGGCGAACGAGCAGTACTTC. Translation: CASTHRLANEQYF.

The chain uses TRBV5-6 and TRBJ2-1, with TRBD2 matching 7 bases. The CDR3 spans 15 residues. V shed 2 bases and J 6 bases; nucleotides not matched to a gene: 8. CDR1 is SGHDT and CDR2 is YYEEEE in the germline V gene. Written as DNA, the CDR3 is TGTGCCAGCAGCTTTCCGGGAGGCCTGGTCAATGAGCAGTTCTTC. It encodes CASSFPGGLVNEQFF.

The chain joins TRBV5-8 to TRBJ2-7; TRBD1 agrees at 8 bases. Looked up from germline, CDR1 is SGHTS and CDR2 is YDEGEE. V gave up 4 bases and J gave up 4 bases; unmatched junction bases: 16. CDR3 length: 17 amino acids. This CDR3 reads CASSRDEDRAYSYEQYF. CDR3 nucleotide sequence: TGTGCCAGCAGCCGCGACGAGGACAGGGCCTATTCTTACGAGCAGTACTTC. Supplemented by reference TRBV5-8 and TRBJ2-7, the full variable domain reads EAGVTQSPTHLIKTRGQQATLRCSPISGHTSVYWYQQALGLGLQFLLWYDEGEERNRGNFPPRFSGRQFPNYSSELNVNALELEDSALYLCASSRDEDRAYSYEQYFGPGTRLTVT.

This rearrangement joins TRBV2 to TRBJ1-3; 8 bases agree with TRBD1. Trimming took 8 bases from V and 0 from J; bases not matched to a gene: 3. The germline gives CDR1 SNHLY, CDR2 FYNNEI. The CDR3 totals 14 residues. This CDR3 is CASGQGSSGNTIYF. CDR3 DNA: TGTGCCAGCGGACAGGGTAGCTCTGGAAACACCATATATTTT.

This chain joins TRBV10-1 and TRBJ1-1, with D unclear. This CDR3 region has 11 residues. Trimming took off 8 bases at V and 5 bases at J, with 9 bases between the two ends. Germline values: CDR1 WNHNN, CDR2 SYGVQD (reference sequence). The chain's CDR3 is CASVRETEAFF. In DNA form, the CDR3 reads TGCGCCAGCGTGAGAGAAACTGAAGCTTTCTTT.

This sequence joins TRBV11-2 and TRBJ2-5, with TRBD1 identical over 10 bases. This CDR3 is built from 14 residues. Germline CDR1 and CDR2: SGHAT and FQNNGV. V lost 5 bases to trimming and J lost 4 bases; unmatched junction nucleotides: 4. DNA of the CDR3: TGTGCCAGCAGCCCGACAGGGGGCAGAGAGACCCAGTACTTC. Protein: CASSPTGGRETQYF.

The rearrangement uses TRBV6-2 or TRBV6-3 and TRBJ2-5; 8 bases map to TRBD2. CDR1 is MNHEY and CDR2 is SVGEGT in the germline V gene. The CDR3 covers 15 residues. With V trimmed by 6 bases and J by 2 bases, 8 bases remained unmatched. CDR3 DNA sequence: TGTGCCAGCAGCCACCCGGGCGGGGGGCAAGAGACCCAGTACTTC. This gives the protein CASSHPGGGQETQYF.

This chain links TRBV27 with TRBJ1-2, with 9 bases matching TRBD1. V shed 4 bases, J shed 4 bases, and the junction held 7 bases outside the gene matches. CDR1 MNHEY and CDR2 SMNVEV come from the germline V gene (reference sequence). CDR3 length: 15 residues. Here the CDR3 DNA reads TGTGCCAGCAGTTGGGACAGACAGGGGGGCTATGGCTACACCTTC. The encoded protein is CASSWDRQGGYGYTF.